This section outlines one T cell receptor (beta chain) sequence together with its context. Produced via immunoSEQ multiplex PCR; TCRdb's table is partial and in-frame only. The table lists more than 20,000 clones, 70% to 80% of them singletons, with about 30% in the top ten. These data come from a study of OX40 agonist ivuxolimab in advanced cancers. The sequence was obtained from an adult with an advanced solid tumor such as melanoma, head and neck, liver or kidney cancer. The specimen comprised CD4+ or CD8+ T cells sorted from blood, sampled in a trial of the OX40 agonist ivuxolimab.

The CDR3 DNA sequence: TGTGCCAGTAGTATTTTCCGGGGAGCGGGAAATGAGCAGTTCTTC. Its translation is CASSIFRGAGNEQFF. V is TRBV19 and J is TRBJ2-1, with 7 bases fitting TRBD2. This CDR3 is 15 amino acids long. Unmatched junction bases numbered 9, after V lost 3 bases and J lost 7 bases. CDR1 and CDR2 from the germline V gene are LNHDA and SQIVND (reference sequence).